This T cell receptor (beta chain) is from a study of blood T cell repertoires in COVID-19. Study context: Acute-phase and convalescent COVID-19 samples originated in the United States, Italy and Spain. In each case, the material was cDNA or gDNA derived from T cells, B-cell-depleted T cells, or PBMCs.

The CDR3 runs 14 residues. Germline loops: CDR1 SGHAT, CDR2 FQNNGV. Trimming left V 2 bases short and J 5 bases short, with 9 bases between. Data came from immunoSEQ multiplex PCR; TCRdb stores just in-frame clones and leaves some out. The data contain fewer than 250,000 clones, around 84% of them seen just once; the ten biggest clones take up around 19%. V and J are TRBV11-2 and TRBJ1-4; D gene uncertain. The sample comprised peripheral blood. This sequence originates from a human donor in a cohort sampled during active COVID-19. The CDR3 loop is CASSLTRGNEKLFF. The CDR3, as DNA: TGTGCCAGCAGCTTAACTAGAGGAAATGAAAAACTGTTTTTT.